This is a list of T cell receptor beta chains from one sample in a study of beta chain features in type 1 diabetes. Using immunoSEQ multiplex PCR, the repertoire was profiled, and TCRdb retains in-frame clones only, with some absent. Of 300,000 to 450,000 clones listed, roughly 13% are singletons. Sequenced sample: naive CD4+ T cells from blood. These receptors were obtained from a woman aged 18-29 years with type 1 diabetes. The CDR3 runs from the conserved cysteine through the conserved F or W. A D gene is named only where the DNA matches it firmly. Part of the rows lack a size; the others show once, few, many or a class for expanded clones.

J gene | clone size | D gene | V gene | CDR3 DNA | CDR3 protein
TRBJ2-7 | - | - | TRBV29-1 | TGCAGCGTGCAAAAGGGAGGCTCCTACGAGCAGTACTTC | CSVQKGGSYEQYF
TRBJ2-1 | - | TRBD2 | TRBV4-2 | TGTGCCAGCAGCAGAGAAGCGGGAGGGTACAATGAGCAGTTCTTC | CASSREAGGYNEQFF
TRBJ1-1 | - | TRBD1 | TRBV2 | TGTGCCAGCGACGGACAGGGTTCGAACACTGAAGCTTTCTTT | CASDGQGSNTEAFF
TRBJ2-5 | few | TRBD2 | TRBV5-6 | TGTGCCAGCAGCCTCGTTTCGACGGGAGGAGAGACCCAGTACTTC | CASSLVSTGGETQYF
TRBJ2-3 | few | TRBD2 | TRBV9 | TGTGCCAGCAGCGTCACTAGCGGCACAGATACGCAGTATTTT | CASSVTSGTDTQYF
TRBJ1-1 | few | TRBD1 | TRBV4-3 | TGCGCCAGCAGCCAAATAGTAGGGACAGGGGCTAGTGGCGGGAACACTGAAGCTTTCTTT | CASSQIVGTGASGGNTEAFF
TRBJ2-5 | few | TRBD1 | TRBV9 | TGTGCCAGCAGCGTAGGCGCAGGGGGCGCGGGAGAGACCCAGTACTTC | CASSVGAGGAGETQYF
TRBJ1-3 | - | - | TRBV9 | TGTGCCAGCAGCGCCTCCTTTAGAAACACCATATATTTT | CASSASFRNTIYF
TRBJ2-2 | - | TRBD2 | TRBV4-3 | TGCGCCAGCAGCCTAGCGGGAGGCCACACCGGGGAGCTGTTTTTT | CASSLAGGHTGELFF
TRBJ2-7 | few | TRBD2 | TRBV18 | TGTGCCAGCTCAGGGCTAGCGGGAGGCGAGCAGTACTTC | CASSGLAGGEQYF
TRBJ1-1 | few | - | TRBV2 | TGTGCCAGCAGTGACCAGGGGAACACTGAAGCTTTCTTT | CASSDQGNTEAFF
TRBJ2-1 | few | - | TRBV10-3 | TGTGCCATCAGCCAAGACGGGAATGAGCAGTTCTTC | CAISQDGNEQFF
TRBJ2-1 | - | - | TRBV6-4 | TGTGCCAGCAGGGAGGAGGGGGCCGATGAGCAGTTCTTC | CASREEGADEQFF
TRBJ1-5 | - | - | TRBV30 | TGTGCCTGGAGTGTTCTGGGCAGCTTCAATCAGCCCCAGCATTTT | CAWSVLGSFNQPQHF
TRBJ1-2 | few | - | TRBV21-1 | TGTGCCAGCAGCCTCCACCTCGGAGCTATTACCCTAGGCTACACCTTC | CASSLHLGAITLGYTF
TRBJ2-5 | few | TRBD1 | TRBV2 | TGTGCCAGCAGTGGACAGGGGGCCCAAGAGACCCAGTACTTC | CASSGQGAQETQYF
TRBJ2-5 | few | - | TRBV5-1 | TGCGCCAGCAGCATGGGGTCACGGACAGATCGGGAGACCCAGTACTTC | CASSMGSRTDRETQYF
TRBJ1-4 | few | - | TRBV6-5 | TGTGCCAGCAGTTACTCCGGGGGTCTAAGGGAAAAACTGTTTTTT | CASSYSGGLREKLFF
TRBJ2-3 | few | - | TRBV5-1 | TGCGCCAGCAGCCCAAGGGGAGATACGCAGTATTTT | CASSPRGDTQYF
TRBJ1-5 | - | - | TRBV9 | TGTGCCAGCAGCGTGGGAGGAGGGACCAGCAATCAGCCCCAGCATTTT | CASSVGGGTSNQPQHF
TRBJ1-1 | few | TRBD1 | TRBV29-1 | TGCAGCGTTGTCGGACTGCTATCGGACAGGGAAGCTTTCTTT | CSVVGLLSDREAFF
TRBJ2-7 | - | - | TRBV2 | TGTGCCACTTATGATGGGCCCACCTACGAGCAGTACTTC | CATYDGPTYEQYF
TRBJ1-5 | few | TRBD1 | TRBV4-3 | TGCGCCAGCAGCCAAGATGTCCGCCGGGACAGGGGCAATCAGCCCCAGCATTTT | CASSQDVRRDRGNQPQHF
TRBJ2-5 | few | - | TRBV5-4 | TGTGCCAGCAGCTTAACTCTGACTAGAGACGCCCAAGAGACCCAGTACTTC | CASSLTLTRDAQETQYF
TRBJ2-5 | - | TRBD2 | TRBV2 | TGTGCCAGCAGACCCATTCCTTCCGGGACTAGCGGAAAAGAGACCCAGTACTTC | CASRPIPSGTSGKETQYF
TRBJ2-3 | few | TRBD2 | TRBV25-1 | TGTGCCTGCCGGGGGGTCGGCACAGATACGCAGTATTTT | CACRGVGTDTQYF
TRBJ1-1 | few | - | TRBV7-9 | TGTGCCAGCAGCCCTAGACAGTACATGAACACTGAAGCTTTCTTT | CASSPRQYMNTEAFF
TRBJ1-4 | few | - | TRBV7-2 | TGTGCCAGCAGCTCTGGGCGGGGTCGTCGTGAAAAACTGTTTTTT | CASSSGRGRREKLFF
TRBJ2-7 | - | - | TRBV28 | TGTGCCAGCAGTTCAGGATCCTTGACCTCCCTCGAGCAGTACTTC | CASSSGSLTSLEQYF
TRBJ2-7 | - | TRBD1 | TRBV15 | TGTGCCACCAGCTTCCCGGGACAGGGGGAAGTCGAGCAGTACTTC | CATSFPGQGEVEQYF
TRBJ2-3 | - | TRBD1 | TRBV11-3 | TGTGCCAGCAGTCGGGGGCAGGGGGCCACAGATACGCAGTATTTT | CASSRGQGATDTQYF
TRBJ2-7 | few | TRBD1 | TRBV19 | TGTGCCAGTAGTTGGGACAGGCACGAGCAGTACTTC | CASSWDRHEQYF
TRBJ1-1 | few | TRBD1 | TRBV9 | TGTGCCAGCAGCCCACAAATCAGGACAGGGAACACTGAAGCTTTCTTT | CASSPQIRTGNTEAFF
TRBJ1-5 | - | - | TRBV29-1 | TGCAGCGCAGTTAGCGGGATTAATCAGCCCCAGCATTTT | CSAVSGINQPQHF
TRBJ1-5 | - | TRBD1 | TRBV5-6 | TGTGCCAGCAGCTACCGACAGGGGGCTGGTCAGCCCCAGCATTTT | CASSYRQGAGQPQHF
TRBJ1-2 | few | TRBD1 | TRBV4-3 | TGCGCCAGCAGCCAAACCGGGACAGGGGATGGCTACACCTTC | CASSQTGTGDGYTF
TRBJ1-3 | - | - | TRBV7-2 | TGTGCCAGCAGCTTAGCGCACGGGGTGGACACCATATATTTT | CASSLAHGVDTIYF
TRBJ1-2 | few | - | TRBV13 | TGTGCCAGCAGCTTCAGGGTTGGCTACACCTTC | CASSFRVGYTF
TRBJ2-7 | - | - | TRBV28 | TGTGCCAGCAGCCCCCCGGGAGCCAGCGGCTACGAGCAGTACTTC | CASSPPGASGYEQYF
TRBJ1-4 | - | TRBD1 | TRBV5-6 | TGTGCCAGCAGCGTGACAGGGGTTGAAAAACTGTTTTTT | CASSVTGVEKLFF
TRBJ2-5 | few | - | TRBV27 | TGTGCCAGCAGTTTCGGACGGGAGCGGGAGACCCAGTACTTC | CASSFGRERETQYF
TRBJ2-1 | few | TRBD1 | TRBV7-9 | TGTGCCAGCAGCTTAGAGGTAGGGGGCAGCGATGAGCAGTTCTTC | CASSLEVGGSDEQFF
TRBJ2-5 | few | - | TRBV4-3 | TGCGCCAGCAGCCAAGATCTCGCGTTTCAAGAGACCCAGTACTTC | CASSQDLAFQETQYF
TRBJ1-5 | few | - | TRBV2 | TGTGCCAGCAGTGGCCCAACGGGAGATCAGCCCCAGCATTTT | CASSGPTGDQPQHF
TRBJ1-2 | few | TRBD1 | TRBV28 | TGTGCCAGCCTGACAGGGAACTATGGCTACACCTTC | CASLTGNYGYTF
TRBJ2-1 | few | - | TRBV5-4 | TGTGCCAGCAGCTTGATACTGAATGAGCAGTTCTTC | CASSLILNEQFF
TRBJ2-1 | few | - | TRBV15 | TGTGCCACCAGCTCCCCGTCCGGGAGCTCCTACAATGAGCAGTTCTTC | CATSSPSGSSYNEQFF
TRBJ1-2 | - | TRBD1 | TRBV4-3 | TGCGCCAGCAGCCAAGAAGGCTACAGGGGGCAGGTGGAAGGCTACACCTTC | CASSQEGYRGQVEGYTF
TRBJ2-5 | - | - | TRBV11-3 | TGTGCCAGCAGCTTTCGGGAGACCCAGTACTTC | CASSFRETQYF
TRBJ1-1 | - | TRBD1 | TRBV6-6 | TGTGCCAGCAGCTCGACAGGGTGGAACACTGAAGCTTTCTTT | CASSSTGWNTEAFF
TRBJ1-5 | - | - | TRBV15 | TGTGCCACCAGCATCGGGGGCAATCAGCCCCAGCATTTT | CATSIGGNQPQHF
TRBJ1-5 | few | TRBD1 | TRBV2 | TGTGCCAGCACGCCGCGGGCGGGACAGGGAGTCAATCAGCCCCAGCATTTT | CASTPRAGQGVNQPQHF
TRBJ2-3 | - | - | TRBV5-4 | TGTGCCAGCAGCTTGGTAGAGCGGGGCACAGATACGCAGTATTTT | CASSLVERGTDTQYF
TRBJ2-5 | few | TRBD2 | TRBV30 | TGTGCCAGGGGACTAGCGGGAGAGACCCAGTACTTC | CARGLAGETQYF